This T cell receptor beta chain was identified in a study of a mutant IDH1 vaccine in newly diagnosed glioma. The CDR3 spans 13 residues. CDR1 is MNHNY and CDR2 is SVGAGI in the germline V gene (reference sequence). V was shortened by 6 bases and J by 0 bases, with 7 bases between the two germline ends. The assay was immunoSEQ multiplex PCR, and TCRdb's table has in-frame clones only and misses some. The profile covers fewer than 35,000 clones, with about four fifths appearing a single time and around 7.6% taken by the ten largest. As for time point: week 35, safety follow-up. The vaccine gave 300 ug of a 20-mer mutant IDH1 peptide subcutaneously per dose. On this clone itself: As yet, its antigen is unknown.

The chain couples TRBV6-6 to TRBJ2-3; D uncertain. The receptor's source is a man aged 45-65 years with glioma. Here the sequenced sample was PBMCs, taken from a glioma patient whose treatment included an IDH1 peptide vaccine. The CDR3 reads CASSLASTDTQYF. Here the CDR3 DNA reads TGTGCCAGCAGCCTCGCGAGCACAGATACGCAGTATTTT.